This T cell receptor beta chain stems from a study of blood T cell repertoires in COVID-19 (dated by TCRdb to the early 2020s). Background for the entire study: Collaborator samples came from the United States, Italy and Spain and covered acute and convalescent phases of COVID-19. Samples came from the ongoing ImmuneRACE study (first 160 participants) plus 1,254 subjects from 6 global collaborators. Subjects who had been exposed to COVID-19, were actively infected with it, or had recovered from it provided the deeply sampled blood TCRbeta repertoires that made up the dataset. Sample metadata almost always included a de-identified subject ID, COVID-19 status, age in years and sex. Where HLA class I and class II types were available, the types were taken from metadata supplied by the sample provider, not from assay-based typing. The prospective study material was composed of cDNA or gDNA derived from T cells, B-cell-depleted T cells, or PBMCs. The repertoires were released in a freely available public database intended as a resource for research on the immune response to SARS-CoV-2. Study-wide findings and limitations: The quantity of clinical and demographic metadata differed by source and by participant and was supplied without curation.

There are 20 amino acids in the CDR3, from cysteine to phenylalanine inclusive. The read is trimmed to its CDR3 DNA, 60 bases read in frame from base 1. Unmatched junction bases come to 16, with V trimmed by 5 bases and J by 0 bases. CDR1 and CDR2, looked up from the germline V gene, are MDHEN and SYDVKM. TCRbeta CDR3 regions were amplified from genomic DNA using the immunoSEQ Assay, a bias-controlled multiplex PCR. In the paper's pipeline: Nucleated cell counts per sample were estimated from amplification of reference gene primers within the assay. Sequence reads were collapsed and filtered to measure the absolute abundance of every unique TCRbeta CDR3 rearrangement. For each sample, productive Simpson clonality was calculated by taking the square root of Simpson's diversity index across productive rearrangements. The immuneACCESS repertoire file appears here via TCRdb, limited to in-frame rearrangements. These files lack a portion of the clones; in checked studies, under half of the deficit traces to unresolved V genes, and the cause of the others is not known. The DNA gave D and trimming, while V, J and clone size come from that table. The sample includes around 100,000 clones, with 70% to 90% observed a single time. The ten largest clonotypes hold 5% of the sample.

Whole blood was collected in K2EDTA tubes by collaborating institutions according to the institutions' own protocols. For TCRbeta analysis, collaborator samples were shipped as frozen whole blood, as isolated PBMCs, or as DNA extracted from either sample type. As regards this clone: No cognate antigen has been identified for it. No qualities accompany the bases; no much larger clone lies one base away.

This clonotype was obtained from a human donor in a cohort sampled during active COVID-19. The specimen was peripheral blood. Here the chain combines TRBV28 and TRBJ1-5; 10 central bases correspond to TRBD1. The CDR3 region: CASSPGQGTSIAYSNQPQHF. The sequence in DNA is TGTGCCAGCAGTCCGGGACAGGGGACCAGCATAGCCTATAGCAATCAGCCCCAGCATTTT. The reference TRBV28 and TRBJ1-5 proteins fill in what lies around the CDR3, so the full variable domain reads DVKVTQSSRYLVKRTGEKVFLECVQDMDHENMFWYRQDPGLGLRLIYFSYDVKMKEKGDIPEGYSVSREKKERFSLILESASTNQTSMYLCASSPGQGTSIAYSNQPQHFGDGTRLSIL.